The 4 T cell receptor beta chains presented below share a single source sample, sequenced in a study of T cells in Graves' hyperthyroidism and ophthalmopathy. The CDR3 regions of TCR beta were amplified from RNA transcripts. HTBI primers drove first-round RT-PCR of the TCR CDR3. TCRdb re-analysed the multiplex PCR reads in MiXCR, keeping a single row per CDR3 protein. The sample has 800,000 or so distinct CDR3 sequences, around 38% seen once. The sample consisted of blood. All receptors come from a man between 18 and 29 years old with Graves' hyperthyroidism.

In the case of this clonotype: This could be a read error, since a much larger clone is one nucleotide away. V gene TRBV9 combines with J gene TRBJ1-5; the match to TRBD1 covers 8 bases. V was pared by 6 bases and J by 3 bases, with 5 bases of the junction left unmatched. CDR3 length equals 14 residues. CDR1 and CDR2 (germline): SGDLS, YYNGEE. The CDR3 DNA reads TGTGCCAGCATTCCGACAGGGGTCAATCAGCCCCAGCATTTT. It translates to CASIPTGVNQPQHF.

The CDR3 spells CASSLSGAGGELFF. As DNA, the CDR3 is TGTGCCAGCAGCTTATCAGGGGCAGGCGGGGAGCTGTTTTTT. The genes are TRBV7-3 and TRBJ2-2; tentatively, D is TRBD1 (6 bases). V gave up 2 bases and J gave up 7 bases, with 11 bases separating them. Germline V gene lookup returns CDR1 SGHTA and CDR2 FQGTGA. This CDR3 comprises 14 residues.

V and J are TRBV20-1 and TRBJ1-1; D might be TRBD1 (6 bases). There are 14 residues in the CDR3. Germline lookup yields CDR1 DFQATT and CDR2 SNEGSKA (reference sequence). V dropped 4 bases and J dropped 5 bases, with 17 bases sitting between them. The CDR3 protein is CSAMLGDMRTEAFF. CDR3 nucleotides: TGCAGTGCTATGCTGGGGGACATGCGAACTGAAGCTTTCTTT.

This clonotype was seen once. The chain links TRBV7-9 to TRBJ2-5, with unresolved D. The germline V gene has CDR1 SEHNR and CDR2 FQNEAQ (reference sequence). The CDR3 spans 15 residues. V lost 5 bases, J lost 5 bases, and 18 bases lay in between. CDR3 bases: TGTGCCAGCAGCAGGAGCGAAAAGCTGGTGGAGACCCAGTACTTC. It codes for CASSRSEKLVETQYF.